This TCR beta chain emerged from a study of T cell repertoires in cytomegalovirus infection (dated by TCRdb to between 2018 and 2021). A note on the overall study: Alongside well-studied HLA-B-restricted epitopes, the peptide stimulations were aimed at recently identified HLA-C-restricted CMV epitopes, whose presentation resists viral immunomodulation. The HLA type of each donor mattered for the analysis, because public TCR beta signatures pointed to carriage of CMV infection along with the matching HLA type. Summary of the overall study and its limitations: In both this cohort and an independent cohort of under 450 donors, the cumulative frequency of public TCR beta family members distinguished carriers of CMV infection plus the relevant HLA type. The ex vivo response was dominated by HLA-C-restricted CMV-specific TCR beta clonotypes, which also provided the single most frequent clonotype in two of eight donors.

About this clonotype: The clone's antigen remains unknown. Per-base qualities were not stored, and no clone one base away is much larger.

The germline V gene encodes CDR1 SQVTM and CDR2 ANQGSEA. Counted from cysteine to phenylalanine, this CDR3 has 13 amino acids. Only the CDR3 part of the read is kept: 39 bases, read in frame from the first base. V loses 4 bases, J loses 8 bases, and the germline ends lie 14 bases apart. Explained via the paper, the treatment or condition label denotes: in vitro stimulation with specific CMV peptide epitopes to enrich CMV-specific T cells. The sequencer was an Illumina HiSeq 1500. The raw public reads went through TCRdb reprocessing: fastp at Q25, MiXCR clone calling, in-frame beta chains kept. Under each unique CDR3 protein, matching rows form one entry showing the most common genes and DNA. The sample table lists some 500,000 distinct CDR3 sequences, about 33% of them with a count of one. The top ten clonotypes cover 15% to 20% of the sample.

Sample: cultured PBMCs, taken from culture after CMV antigen stimulation. This receptor was taken from a human donor in good health (CMV status not recorded). Some clones in this sample may be carry-over from other donors' samples. In this chain, TRBV29-1 is recombined with TRBJ1-4, and the D gene may be TRBD1, 6 bases matching. The sequenced DNA: TGCAGCGTTGGTCTGGGGGCAGGGGAAAAACTGTTTTTT. Protein translation: CSVGLGAGEKLFF.